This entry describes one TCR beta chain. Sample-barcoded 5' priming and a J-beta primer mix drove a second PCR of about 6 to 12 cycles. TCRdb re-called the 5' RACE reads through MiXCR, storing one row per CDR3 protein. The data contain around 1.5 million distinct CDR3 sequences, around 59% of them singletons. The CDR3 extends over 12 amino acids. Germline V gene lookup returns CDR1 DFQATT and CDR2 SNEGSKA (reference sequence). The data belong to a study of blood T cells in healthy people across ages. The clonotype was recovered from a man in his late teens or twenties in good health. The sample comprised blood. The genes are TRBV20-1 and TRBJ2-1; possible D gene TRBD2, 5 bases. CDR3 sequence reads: CNASRSYNEQFF. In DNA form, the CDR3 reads TGCAACGCTAGCCGCTCCTACAATGAGCAGTTCTTC.